The present TCR beta chain was sequenced within a study of CD8+ T cells in alopecia areata. Study overall: Affected scalp percentage set treated patients' severity scores. Study-wide findings and caveats: In patients, TCRs were shared less clearly than in mice, and HLA may possibly be involved. Tofacitinib significantly reduced both scalp clonality and expanded CD8+ clones among the top 100. During tofacitinib treatment, many expanded lesional clones remained in scalp and blood.

Isolated RNA was reverse transcribed into cDNA used as the sequencing template. Profiled with immunoSEQ multiplex PCR; TCRdb holds only in-frame clones, not every one. Seen here are 250,000 to 300,000 clones, 58% observed once, and the top ten hold roughly 1.8%. Germline CDR1 is GTSNPN and CDR2 is SVGIG (reference sequence). This CDR3 has 13 amino acids. The V and J ends lost 5 bases and 9 bases respectively, with 19 bases between them. This clone appeared a few times. What it recognizes is unknown. Treatment: oral pan-JAK inhibitor, 5-10 mg twice daily. The clonotype was recovered from a human donor with alopecia areata. V is TRBV30 and J is TRBJ1-1, with D perhaps TRBD1 (6 bases). Sequences were derived from CD4+ T cells sorted from blood, sampled at week 24, from a patient treated with tofacitinib. The DNA for the CDR3 is TGTGCCTGGCAACTTGGACAGAATAGACAAGCTTTCTTT. Protein sequence: CAWQLGQNRQAFF. The full variable domain, rest sourced from reference TRBV30 and TRBJ1-1, is SQTIHQWPATLVQPVGSPLSLECTVEGTSNPNLYWYRQAAGRGLQLLFYSVGIGQISSEVPQNLSASRPQDRQFILSSKKLLLSDSGFYLCAWQLGQNRQAFFGQGTRLTVV.